This TCR beta chain was retrieved from a study of a mutant IDH1 vaccine in newly diagnosed glioma. On the study more broadly: Vaccines began 4-6 weeks after radiotherapy alone, or with temozolomide cycles. Among treated patients, 62.5% were male and about 40% female, and mean age was 40.4 years.

This clone occurred a few times. Its antigen is as yet unknown. This sample's time point: week 35, safety follow-up. Each dose of the vaccine consisted of 300 ug of mutant IDH1 20-mer peptide, with topical imiquimod. Sequencing was performed with immunoSEQ multiplex PCR; in TCRdb, only in-frame clones are kept and a portion is missing. This sample yields around 44,000 clones, of which 65% to 85% are seen a single time; over 6.5% belongs to the top ten. Sequencing was performed on PBMCs, taken from a glioma patient whose treatment included an IDH1 peptide vaccine. The origin of this receptor is a middle-aged man with glioma.

CDR3 amino acids: CASSNGQGTYEQYF. The DNA for the CDR3 is TGTGCCAGCAGTAACGGACAGGGAACCTACGAGCAGTACTTC. The chain joins TRBV6-6 to TRBJ2-7; 8 bases are shared with TRBD1. Germline CDR1 MNHNY, CDR2 SVGAGI (reference sequence). V dropped 5 bases and J dropped 2; count of bases not matched to a gene: 5. CDR3 length: 14 residues.